A selection of T cell receptor beta chains follows, all from one sample in a study of PD-L1 blockade in urothelial cancer. The assay was immunoSEQ multiplex PCR, and TCRdb's table has in-frame clones only and misses some. Among tens of thousands of clones, about nine tenths were seen once, and the ten largest hold around 5%. Source: PBMCs, taken around atezolizumab (anti-PD-L1) treatment. These receptors all stem from a woman in her 70s with urothelial cancer. Each CDR3 is given with its conserved first and last residue. D genes are given only for firm matches.

J | V | D | CDR3 | DNA
TRBJ2-3 | TRBV6-6 | TRBD2 | CASRHTSGAPDTQYF | TGTGCCAGCAGACACACTAGCGGGGCGCCAGATACGCAGTATTTT
TRBJ2-1 | TRBV5-1 | - | CASSPRGTGTIYNEQFF | TGCGCCAGCAGCCCGAGGGGAACCGGGACAATCTACAATGAGCAGTTCTTC
TRBJ1-5 | TRBV19 | - | CASSFTLSNQPQHF | TGTGCCAGTAGTTTCACTCTAAGCAATCAGCCCCAGCATTTT
TRBJ2-7 | TRBV5-1 | - | CASSLQGIEQYF | TGCGCCAGCAGCTTACAGGGAATCGAGCAGTACTTC
TRBJ1-1 | TRBV5-4 | TRBD1 | CASSTGQGMNTEAFF | TGTGCCAGCAGCACCGGACAGGGAATGAACACTGAAGCTTTCTTT
TRBJ2-3 | TRBV5-1 | TRBD2 | CGVSLAGVSTDTQYF | TGCGGGGTATCCCTAGCGGGAGTGAGTACAGATACGCAGTATTTT
TRBJ1-5 | TRBV7-8 | - | CASSLDTGNQPQHF | TGTGCCAGCAGCTTAGATACGGGCAATCAGCCCCAGCATTTT
TRBJ1-4 | TRBV6-5 | - | CASKKGGGEKLFF | TGTGCCAGCAAAAAGGGCGGGGGTGAAAAACTGTTTTTT
TRBJ2-1 | TRBV7-2 | TRBD2 | CASSTSGGASNEQFF | TGTGCCAGCAGCACTAGCGGGGGGGCATCGAATGAGCAGTTCTTC
TRBJ1-1 | TRBV5-1 | - | CASSPGSSGGTEAFF | TGCGCCAGCAGCCCCGGCTCTTCGGGGGGCACTGAAGCTTTCTTT
TRBJ1-2 | TRBV7-8 | TRBD1 | CASSQVGQTLIYGYTF | TGTGCCAGCAGCCAGGTGGGACAGACCTTAATCTATGGCTACACCTTC
TRBJ1-1 | TRBV6-5 | TRBD1 | CASSWDRHTEAFF | TGTGCCAGCAGTTGGGACAGACACACTGAAGCTTTCTTT
TRBJ2-7 | TRBV9 | - | CASSVDLLSYEQYF | TGTGCCAGCAGCGTAGATCTCCTCTCCTACGAGCAGTACTTC
TRBJ1-1 | TRBV11-3 | - | CASSRTVSTEAFF | TGTGCCAGCAGCCGTACAGTTTCCACTGAAGCTTTCTTT
TRBJ1-5 | TRBV2 | - | CASSGQGQSQPQHF | TGTGCCAGCAGCGGTCAGGGGCAGAGTCAGCCCCAGCATTTT
TRBJ1-4 | TRBV19 | TRBD1 | CATQGWENEKLFF | TGTGCGACACAGGGGTGGGAAAATGAAAAACTGTTTTTT